Listed here are 22 T cell receptor beta chains from one sample, sequenced in a study of shared clonotypes between healthy human individuals. Produced via immunoSEQ multiplex PCR; TCRdb's table is partial and in-frame only. Of about 1.5 million clones listed, more than 95% are singletons. The sequencing input was naive CD4+ T cells sorted from blood. Indicated subset: CD45RA+ positively selected. Every receptor here comes from a man aged 30-40 years in good health.

The chain combines TRBV4-2 with TRBJ2-1, with TRBD1 matching over 10 bases. V dropped 0 bases and J dropped 5; count of bases not matched to a gene: 4. The CDR3 spans 16 residues. Germline CDR1 is LGHNA and CDR2 is YNFKEQ. This CDR3 reads CASSQEGDRGDNEQFF. The CDR3 nucleotides read TGTGCCAGCAGCCAAGAAGGGGACAGGGGTGACAATGAGCAGTTCTTC.

The chain employs TRBV27 and TRBJ1-5; 8 bases align to TRBD1. Germline CDR1 MNHEY, CDR2 SMNVEV (reference sequence). Trimming removed 5 bases from V and 1 base from J; junction bases left unmatched: 4. The CDR3 consists of 15 residues. The DNA for the CDR3 is TGTGCCAGCAGTCAAGACAGGGGAAGCAATCAGCCCCAGCATTTT. It translates to CASSQDRGSNQPQHF.

This chain joins TRBV28 and TRBJ2-7; D tentatively fits TRBD1 or TRBD2 (6 bases each). V dropped 2 bases and J dropped 3 bases, with 11 bases sitting between them. This CDR3 is built from 14 residues. Per germline, CDR1 MDHEN and CDR2 SYDVKM. CDR3 loop: CASSLGGPLYEQYF. The CDR3, as DNA: TGTGCCAGCAGTTTAGGGGGGCCTCTCTACGAGCAGTACTTC. Supplemented by reference TRBV28 and TRBJ2-7, the full variable domain reads DVKVTQSSRYLVKRTGEKVFLECVQDMDHENMFWYRQDPGLGLRLIYFSYDVKMKEKGDIPEGYSVSREKKERFSLILESASTNQTSMYLCASSLGGPLYEQYFGPGTRLTVT.

The chain joins TRBV28 to TRBJ2-3; 10 positions match TRBD2. Germline V lookup: CDR1 MDHEN, CDR2 SYDVKM. The ends lost 5 bases at V and 4 bases at J; junction bases unmatched: 3. The CDR3 extends over 14 amino acids. The CDR3 is CASSLAGAADTQYF. The CDR3 coding sequence is TGTGCCAGCAGTCTAGCGGGAGCTGCAGATACGCAGTATTTT.

The chain recombines TRBV6-1 with TRBJ2-2; D gene uncertain. This CDR3 contains 14 residues. CDR1 and CDR2 from the germline V gene are MNHNS and SASEGT. Trimming stripped 4 bases from V and 0 bases from J, with 6 bases between. The CDR3 nucleotides read TGTGCCAGCAGTGCGATCGCGAACACCGGGGAGCTGTTTTTT. Its translation is CASSAIANTGELFF.

The chain is built from TRBV7-9 and TRBJ2-5, with unresolved D. Trimming took 5 bases from V and 3 from J, leaving 10 bases between them. This CDR3 spans 13 amino acids. Per germline, CDR1 SEHNR and CDR2 FQNEAQ (reference sequence). CDR3 amino acids: CASSIRPKETQYF. DNA of the CDR3: TGTGCCAGCAGCATAAGACCTAAAGAGACCCAGTACTTC.

The V call is TRBV18, the J call TRBJ1-5; D is unresolved. The germline V gene encodes CDR1 KGHSH and CDR2 LQKENI. Trimming took off 0 bases at V and 2 bases at J, with 8 bases between the two ends. The CDR3 has 15 amino acids. The CDR3 spells CASSPPGLGNQPQHF. The DNA of the CDR3 is TGTGCCAGCTCACCACCCGGGTTGGGCAATCAGCCCCAGCATTTT.

This clone has a single count. V is TRBV21-1 and J is TRBJ2-3; TRBD2 is the table's D call and was not checked against the DNA. TRBV21-1 is marked as a pseudogene. This CDR3 has 15 amino acids. CDR3 sequence: CASSIGTSGQDTQYF. CDR3 nucleotides: TGTGCCAGCAGCATAGGGACTAGCGGTCAGGATACGCAGTATTTT.

This sequence joins TRBV28 and TRBJ2-7; 11 nucleotides line up with TRBD1. CDR1 is MDHEN and CDR2 is SYDVKM in the germline V gene. The CDR3 runs 13 residues. V lost 6 bases and J lost 5; bases outside the gene matches: 3. CDR3 DNA: TGTGCCAGCAGGGGGACAGGGGGACACGAGCAGTACTTC. Its protein product is CASRGTGGHEQYF.

The V and J genes are TRBV5-7 and TRBJ1-5, with 7 positions matching TRBD1. TRBV5-7 belongs to the ORF category, with a function that is uncertain. The length of the CDR3 is 17 residues. The V and J ends lost 4 bases and 3 bases, in that order; junction bases with no gene match: 13. In DNA, the CDR3 is TGTGCCAGCAGCCAGGAATTTAGACAGGGTCCCAATCAGCCCCAGCATTTT. This sequence encodes CASSQEFRQGPNQPQHF.

About this clone itself: The same CDR3 can be traced to other DNA sequences in this sample. The chain links TRBV7-2 to TRBJ1-4; D gene uncertain. CDR1 and CDR2 from the germline V gene are SGHTA and FQGNSA. V shed 5 bases and J shed 5 bases, with 6 bases lying between them. The CDR3 length is 12 residues. CDR3 nucleotides: TGTGCCAGCAGCCGAGTCAATGAAAAACTGTTTTTT. Protein sequence: CASSRVNEKLFF.

The chain combines TRBV7-9 with TRBJ2-2; TRBD1 aligns across 9 bases. Looked up from germline, CDR1 is SEHNR and CDR2 is FQNEAQ (reference sequence). The CDR3 is made up of 19 amino acids. V trimming: 5 bases; J trimming: 0 bases; junction bases outside the gene matches: 13. This CDR3 reads CASSRDPGTGFANTGELFF. DNA for the CDR3: TGTGCCAGCAGCCGCGATCCTGGGACAGGGTTCGCGAACACCGGGGAGCTGTTTTTT.

The chain joins TRBV15 to TRBJ2-3; D ambiguous. Germline V CDR1 and CDR2: LNHNV, YYDKDF (reference sequence). CDR3 length: 12 residues. The V end was cut by 5 bases, the J end by 2 bases, with 5 bases between. CDR3 DNA sequence: TGTGCCACCAGCGCGGTCACAGATACGCAGTATTTT. Its translation: CATSAVTDTQYF.

V and J are TRBV7-9 and TRBJ2-1; D possibly matches TRBD1 or TRBD2 (6 bases each). Per germline, CDR1 SEHNR and CDR2 FQNEAQ (reference sequence). The CDR3 length is 16 residues. The V and J ends lost 0 bases and 8 bases respectively, with 17 bases between them. CDR3 in DNA: TGTGCCAGCAGCTTAGCCGGGGGCGCCGGGGGTGATGAGCAGTTCTTC. It is translated as CASSLAGGAGGDEQFF.

This chain connects TRBV6-1 to TRBJ1-4; D call uncertain. Germline V gives CDR1 MNHNS, CDR2 SASEGT. CDR3 size: 14 residues. V was shortened by 5 bases and J by 4 bases, with 11 bases between the two germline ends. The CDR3 protein is CASSRPVSNEKLFF. CDR3 DNA: TGTGCCAGCAGTAGACCAGTTAGTAATGAAAAACTGTTTTTT.

This chain connects TRBV25-1 to TRBJ2-3; D possibly uses TRBD1 or TRBD2 (5 bases each). CDR3 size: 17 residues. CDR1 and CDR2 from the germline V gene are MGHDK and SYGVNS. Between the trimmed V and J ends, which lost 0 bases and 3 bases, there was a span of 16 bases. The CDR3: CASSEYMGVGATDTQYF. As DNA, the CDR3 is TGTGCCAGCAGTGAATATATGGGGGTAGGGGCGACAGATACGCAGTATTTT.

The CDR3 protein is CASSDPGGANYGYTF. For the CDR3, the DNA is TGCGCCAGCAGTGACCCAGGGGGCGCGAACTATGGCTACACCTTC. The chain links TRBV10-2 to TRBJ1-2; TRBD1 agrees at 8 bases. V lost 3 bases, J lost 2 bases, and 5 bases stayed unmatched. Germline V gene lookup returns CDR1 WSHSY and CDR2 SAAADI. This CDR3 contains 15 residues.

V gene TRBV7-6 combines with J gene TRBJ2-7, with 8 bases identical to TRBD2. This CDR3 region has 13 residues. CDR1 is SGHVS, CDR2 FNYEAQ, per germline. The V segment lost 8 bases and the J segment 2 bases; nucleotides outside the gene matches: 5. In DNA form, the CDR3 reads TGTGCCAGCTCACTTAGCGGGACCTACGAGCAGTACTTC. Amino acids: CASSLSGTYEQYF.

J is TRBJ2-1 and V is TRBV27, with 8 bases identical to TRBD2. This CDR3 has 15 residues. J gave up 7 bases and V 1 base, and 6 bases lay outside the gene matches. Germline assignment: CDR1 MNHEY and CDR2 SMNVEV (reference sequence). CDR3 protein: CASSLLVAGYNEQFF. CDR3 sequence (DNA): TGTGCCAGCAGTTTATTGGTAGCGGGATATAATGAGCAGTTCTTC.

The rearrangement uses TRBV7-8 and TRBJ2-1; no definite D call. V was pared by 1 base and J by 4 bases, with 2 bases between. Per the germline V gene, CDR1 is SGHVS and CDR2 is FQNEAQ. This CDR3 has 12 amino acids. This CDR3 is CASSLGYNEQFF. In DNA form, the CDR3 reads TGTGCCAGCAGCTTAGGGTACAATGAGCAGTTCTTC. The variable domain in full, with the rest retrieved from reference TRBV7-8 and TRBJ2-1, is GAGVSQSPRYKVAKRGQDVALRCDPISGHVSLFWYQQALGQGPEFLTYFQNEAQLDKSGLPSDRFFAERPEGSVSTLKIQRTQQEDSAVYLCASSLGYNEQFFGPGTRLTVL.

This clone came up once. The J gene is TRBJ2-5, the V gene TRBV7-8; D gene unclear. The CDR3 is 14 residues long. Germline CDR1 SGHVS, CDR2 FQNEAQ. V lost 5 bases and J 2 bases, leaving 12 bases between the germline ends. The CDR3 bases are TGTGCCAGCAGCCCCAGACGGTTACAAGAGACCCAGTACTTC. Its protein is CASSPRRLQETQYF.

The genes are TRBV9 and TRBJ2-7; 9 bases are a match to TRBD2. The V segment lost 4 bases and the J segment 6 bases; nucleotides outside the gene matches: 11. Germline V gene lookup returns CDR1 SGDLS and CDR2 YYNGEE. CDR3 length: 15 amino acids. The chain's CDR3 is CASSLKAGGPAEQYF. The CDR3, as DNA: TGTGCCAGCAGCCTGAAGGCGGGAGGGCCAGCCGAGCAGTACTTC.